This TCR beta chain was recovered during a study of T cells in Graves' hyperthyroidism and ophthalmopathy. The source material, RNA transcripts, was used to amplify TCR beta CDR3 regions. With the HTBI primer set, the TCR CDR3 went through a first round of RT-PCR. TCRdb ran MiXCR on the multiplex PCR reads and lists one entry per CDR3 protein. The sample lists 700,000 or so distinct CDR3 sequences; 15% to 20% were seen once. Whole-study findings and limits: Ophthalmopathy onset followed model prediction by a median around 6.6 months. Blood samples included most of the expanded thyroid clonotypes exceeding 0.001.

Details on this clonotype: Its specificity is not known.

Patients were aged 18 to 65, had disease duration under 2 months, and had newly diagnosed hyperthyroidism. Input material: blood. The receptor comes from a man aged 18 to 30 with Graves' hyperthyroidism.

CDR3 protein: CASSMDSPYEQYF. In nucleotides, the CDR3 is TGTGCCAGTAGTATGGACAGCCCCTACGAGCAGTACTTC. The chain carries TRBV19 and TRBJ2-7; a weak D match, TRBD1 (6 bases). Germline CDR1 and CDR2: LNHDA and SQIVND (reference sequence). V was pared by 3 bases and J by 2 bases, with 8 bases between. This CDR3 is built from 13 residues.